This T cell receptor beta chain was profiled in a study of OX40 agonist ivuxolimab in advanced cancers. Study as a whole: The patients got ivuxolimab, which is an agonistic anti-OX40 (CD134) antibody. A mean age of about 59 years, range 23 to 79, was recorded, and approximately 85% were male. The study's findings and limits: Some patients without response likewise showed low normalized clonal expansion.

The table came from immunoSEQ multiplex PCR; TCRdb's copy has only in-frame clones and leaves some out. Of about 77,000 clones in the sample, 65% to 90% were seen once. CDR3 length: 15 residues. Germline CDR1 reads LNHDA; CDR2 reads SQIVND (reference sequence). V lost 4 bases and J 5 bases, leaving 16 bases between the germline ends. In the case of this clone: Its antigen is unidentified.

Sample: CD4+ or CD8+ T cells sorted from blood, taken in a trial of the OX40 agonist ivuxolimab. This chain joins TRBV19 and TRBJ2-3; D may correspond to TRBD1 or TRBD2 (6 bases each). The sequence was obtained from an adult with an advanced solid tumor such as melanoma, head and neck, liver or kidney cancer. As DNA, the CDR3 is TGTGCCAGTAGTACCACTCGGGGGCCGGGAGATACGCAGTATTTT. Protein product: CASSTTRGPGDTQYF.